The sequence of this T cell receptor beta chain was determined in a study of shared clonotypes between healthy human individuals. Study at large: Each donor's CD8 memory used one plate, CD8 naive two, each CD4 subset three.

Method: immunoSEQ multiplex PCR; TCRdb's copy keeps in-frame clones and lacks some. The repertoire includes around 1.5 million clones, 98% of them detected once, and less than 0.55% sits in the top ten. Trimming cost V 1 base and J 8 bases, with 18 bases left between them. The CDR3 is made up of 16 amino acids. Looked up from germline, CDR1 is SGHRS and CDR2 is YFSETQ. What was sequenced was naive CD4+ T cells sorted from blood. The subset here: CD45RA+ positively selected. The V call is TRBV5-1, the J call TRBJ1-4; a weak D match, TRBD1 (6 bases). The origin of this receptor is a man aged 30 to 39 in good health. The DNA for the CDR3 is TGCGCCAGCAGCTTGAGGACAGCCGGTAATAGGGAAAAACTGTTTTTT. Translation: CASSLRTAGNREKLFF.